Shown below are 5 T cell receptor beta chains from a single sample sequenced in a study of molecular identifiers for immune sequencing clone quantification. TCRdb independently ran MiXCR on the PCR reads; one entry per CDR3 protein. The table has a few hundred thousand distinct CDR3 sequences, under 30% seen once. The sequencing sample was made of naive CD8+ T cells from blood, with Jurkat cell RNA spiked in. The subset was: FACS-sorted CD8+CD4-CCR7+CD45RA+ naive T cells. The source is a human donor in good health. Some libraries in this study had Jurkat cell RNA spiked in.

There are many counts of this clonotype. The CDR3 here is CASSLWGLADSHGGTDTQYF. The CDR3 DNA follows: TGTGCCAGCAGCTTGTGGGGACTAGCGGACAGCCACGGAGGCACAGATACGCAGTATTTT. The chain couples TRBV7-9 to TRBJ2-3, with 11 bases identical to TRBD2. The CDR3 extends over 20 amino acids. The germline CDR1 and CDR2 sequences are SEHNR and FQNEAQ (reference sequence). After removal of 3 bases from V and 1 base from J, the junction contained 15 bases not matched to a gene.

As to this clonotype: A much larger clone sits a single nucleotide away, making a read error possible. The gene calls are TRBV7-8 and TRBJ2-3; 7 nucleotides agree with TRBD2. The CDR3 has 14 amino acids. Germline values: CDR1 SGHVS, CDR2 FQNEAQ. The CDR3 reads CASSWEGGTDAQYF. The CDR3 region has the DNA TGTGCCAGCAGCTGGGAGGGAGGAACAGATGCGCAGTATTTT.

This clonotype was seen only a few times. The gene calls are TRBV6-5 and TRBJ2-3; possibly TRBD1 for D (5 bases). V was cut by 4 bases and J by 6 bases, with 14 bases left in between. CDR1 and CDR2 (germline): MNHEY, SVGAGI. This CDR3 region has 14 residues. The CDR3 here is CASSSDARVDTQYF. In nucleotides, the CDR3 is TGTGCCAGCAGTTCGGACGCCAGGGTTGATACGCAGTATTTT.

This clonotype was seen many times. This chain joins TRBV9 and TRBJ2-5; 9 bases agree with TRBD2. Germline CDR1 SGDLS, CDR2 YYNGEE. The length of the CDR3 is 17 residues. J lost 5 bases, V lost 3 bases, and 14 bases had no gene match. The CDR3 sequence: CASSEVAGVGYGETQYF. The CDR3 DNA sequence: TGTGCCAGCAGCGAGGTAGCGGGAGTCGGCTACGGGGAGACCCAGTACTTC.

The CDR3 is CASSPQPTGTIKNIQYF. The CDR3 region has the DNA TGTGCCAGCAGTCCTCAACCTACCGGGACGATAAAAAACATTCAGTACTTC. The chain is built from TRBV12-3 or TRBV12-4 and TRBJ2-4; D tentatively fits TRBD1 or TRBD2 (5 bases each). Trimming pared 5 bases from V and 4 bases from J, leaving 21 bases between. This CDR3 region has 17 residues.